This TCR beta chain was obtained from a study of spatial heterogeneity in lung cancer. Study in general: There were consistently more beta-chain sequences detected than alpha-chain sequences.

Each molecule of TCR cDNA was tagged with one unique molecular identifier. TCRdb redid the calling of the 5' RACE reads with MiXCR, one entry per CDR3 protein. The sample records about 45,000 distinct CDR3 sequences, approximately 14% being singletons. This clonotype was counted a few times. Its antigen remains unknown. The time point: sample taken at primary tumor resection. Whole RNA came from tumor, nontumor lung or frozen PBMC and was sequenced without being sorted. 55 to 80 TRACERx patients with early, untreated non-small cell lung cancer donated samples. Germline CDR1 is SGHDT and CDR2 is YYEEEE. Trimming pared 4 bases from V and 11 bases from J, leaving 12 bases between. The CDR3 loop spans 11 amino acids. Notes on the study in general: TCRs found ubiquitously expanded in tumor appeared in blood more at resection than at follow-up.

The J gene is TRBJ1-1, the V gene TRBV5-6, with D tentatively TRBD1 (5 bases). The sequence derives from a male donor with early-stage non-small cell lung cancer. This material consisted of PBMCs, taken at surgery. CDR3 sequence: CASSQGAAAFF. The CDR3, as DNA: TGTGCCAGCAGCCAGGGAGCGGCGGCTTTCTTT.